This T cell receptor (beta chain) is from a study of T cell responses to AZD1222 COVID-19 vaccine. The method was immunoSEQ multiplex PCR; TCRdb's version includes in-frame clones alone and lacks a portion of them. Here the sample spans approximately 190,000 clones, 94% being singletons. Sequences were derived from peripheral blood, sampled on day 0 of AZD1222 vaccination. The TCR comes from an adult in good health.

CDR3 amino acids: CASSPGTGGSYEQYF. As DNA, the CDR3 is TGCGCCAGCAGCCCCGGGACAGGGGGCTCCTACGAGCAGTACTTC. The chain links TRBV5-1 to TRBJ2-7, with 11 bases aligning to TRBD1. Germline V gives CDR1 SGHRS, CDR2 YFSETQ. V was clipped by 4 bases and J by 0 bases; unmatched bases: 3. CDR3 length equals 15 residues.